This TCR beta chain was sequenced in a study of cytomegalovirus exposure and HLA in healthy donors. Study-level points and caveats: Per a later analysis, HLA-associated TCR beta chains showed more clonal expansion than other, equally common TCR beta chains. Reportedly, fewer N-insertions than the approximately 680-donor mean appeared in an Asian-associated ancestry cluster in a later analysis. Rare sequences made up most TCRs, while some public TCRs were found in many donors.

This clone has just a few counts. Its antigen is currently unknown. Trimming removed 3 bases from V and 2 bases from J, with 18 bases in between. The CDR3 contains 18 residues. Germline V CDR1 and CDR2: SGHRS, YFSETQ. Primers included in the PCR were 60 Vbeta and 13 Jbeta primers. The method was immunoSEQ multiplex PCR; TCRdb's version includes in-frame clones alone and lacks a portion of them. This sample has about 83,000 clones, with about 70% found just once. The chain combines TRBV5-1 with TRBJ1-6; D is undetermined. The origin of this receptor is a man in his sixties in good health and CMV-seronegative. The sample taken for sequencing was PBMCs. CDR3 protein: CASSSRRSSGTYNSPLHF. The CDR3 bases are TGCGCCAGCAGCTCCCGCCGCAGCTCAGGCACCTATAATTCACCCCTCCACTTT.